One and the same sample provided the 32 T cell receptor beta chains below, sequenced in a study of technical replicates of blood from a few donors. Profiled with immunoSEQ multiplex PCR; TCRdb holds only in-frame clones, not every one. Of about 88,000 clones in the sample, around 90% were seen once. The sequencing sample was made of T cells isolated from PBMCs. Receptors originate from a human donor in good health.

This clone was counted once. The chain has TRBV28 and TRBJ2-4; a weak D match, TRBD1 (6 bases). Looked up from germline, CDR1 is MDHEN and CDR2 is SYDVKM. This CDR3 has 13 amino acids. Deletions cut 6 bases from V and 8 bases from J, with 14 bases between. CDR3 sequence: CASSPPTGYIQYF. CDR3 in DNA: TGTGCCAGCAGCCCCCCAACAGGGTACATTCAGTACTTC.

V gene TRBV30 combines with J gene TRBJ1-4; D not resolved. Germline V gene data show CDR1 as GTSNPN and CDR2 as SVGIG (reference sequence). The CDR3 spans 14 residues. Between the trimmed V and J ends, which lost 3 bases and 8 bases, there was a span of 16 bases. The CDR3 bases are TGTGCCTGGAGCCATCTCGGGGTTAGCGAAAAACTGTTTTTT. Translation: CAWSHLGVSEKLFF.

The chain combines TRBV6-4 with TRBJ2-1; 7 bases align to TRBD2. CDR3 length equals 16 residues. The V gene's germline CDR1 is MRHNA and CDR2 SNTAGT. V lost 4 bases and J lost 0; bases outside the gene matches: 6. The CDR3 sequence is CASSVVWTSSYNEQFF. DNA for the CDR3: TGTGCCAGCAGTGTAGTTTGGACTAGCTCCTACAATGAGCAGTTCTTC.

This rearrangement joins TRBV6-5 to TRBJ2-6, with 7 bases aligning to TRBD2. Germline V gives CDR1 MNHEY, CDR2 SVGAGI. This CDR3 has 16 amino acids. J was trimmed by 4 bases and V by 4 bases; bases with no gene match: 7. As DNA, the CDR3 is TGTGCCAGCAGTTCTGGAGCGGGGCTCGGGGCCAACGTCCTGACTTTC. Translating it yields CASSSGAGLGANVLTF.

A remark on this clone: Germline and junction disagree at one end, which may indicate a read error. The chain carries TRBV14 and TRBJ1-2; D unclear. Germline V gene lookup returns CDR1 SGHDN and CDR2 FVKESK. This CDR3 comprises 13 residues. The CDR3 loop is CASSQDLGGSEDF. The CDR3 nucleotides read TGTGCCAGCAGCCAAGATCTCGGAGGAAGTGAAGACTTC.

The V gene is TRBV7-9, the J gene TRBJ2-2, with no clear D. Trimming cost V 0 bases and J 0 bases, with 11 bases left between them. The CDR3 runs to 17 residues. Germline CDR1 and CDR2: SEHNR and FQNEAQ (reference sequence). CDR3 sequence: CASSLAQNSPNTGELFF. CDR3 in DNA: TGTGCCAGCAGCTTAGCGCAGAACAGCCCGAACACCGGGGAGCTGTTTTTT.

J is TRBJ2-7 and V is TRBV6-5, with D hard to call. This CDR3 region has 13 residues. Germline CDR1 and CDR2: MNHEY and SVGAGI. Trimming pared 0 bases from V and 1 base from J, leaving 4 bases between. The CDR3 sequence is CASSYSSSYEQYF. For the CDR3, the DNA is TGTGCCAGCAGTTACTCTTCTTCCTACGAGCAGTACTTC.

The genes are TRBV11-3 and TRBJ2-7, with 10 bases that match TRBD1. V was pared by 0 bases and J by 2 bases, with 13 bases of the junction left unmatched. The CDR3 length is 19 residues. From germline, CDR1 is SGHNT and CDR2 YENEEA. DNA for the CDR3: TGTGCCAGCAGCTTAGAGGGGACAGGGGTCCTCGAGAGGGCCTACGAGCAGTACTTC. It encodes CASSLEGTGVLERAYEQYF.

This chain joins TRBV28 and TRBJ1-6; TRBD1 aligns across 9 bases. V shed 2 bases, J shed 2 bases, and the junction held 1 base outside the gene matches. The CDR3 sequence is 16 residues long. Germline lookup yields CDR1 MDHEN and CDR2 SYDVKM. As DNA, the CDR3 is TGTGCCAGCAGTTTACGACAGGGGGCCTATAATTCACCCCTCCACTTT. This sequence encodes CASSLRQGAYNSPLHF.

The V and J genes are TRBV6-1 and TRBJ2-3; unclear D gene. CDR1 MNHNS and CDR2 SASEGT come from the germline V gene. With 3 bases removed from V and 2 bases from J, the gap between germline ends came to 12 bases. The CDR3 has 15 amino acids. CDR3 loop: CASSDVGAYTDTQYF. The CDR3 DNA reads TGTGCCAGCAGTGATGTAGGAGCCTACACAGATACGCAGTATTTT.

This chain uses TRBV27 with TRBJ1-4, with 12 bases fitting TRBD1. CDR1 and CDR2 from the germline V gene are MNHEY and SMNVEV (reference sequence). The CDR3 spans 18 residues. V lost 1 base and J lost 7; bases outside the gene matches: 10. DNA for the CDR3: TGTGCCAGCAGTTTATGGGTCCCGGGACAGGGGGCTGGTGAAAAACTGTTTTTT. Protein: CASSLWVPGQGAGEKLFF.

The rearrangement links TRBV4-2 to TRBJ2-6; 12 bases align to TRBD2. The CDR3 totals 18 residues. Germline V gene data show CDR1 as LGHNA and CDR2 as YNFKEQ. V shed 4 bases, J shed 1 base, and the junction held 5 bases outside the gene matches. CDR3 DNA sequence: TGTGCCAGCAGCCTTCGACTAGCGGGAGATTCTGGGGCCAACGTCCTGACTTTC. It specifies CASSLRLAGDSGANVLTF.

The chain has TRBV28 and TRBJ2-7; 12 bases agree with TRBD2. The V segment lost 5 bases and the J segment 2 bases; nucleotides outside the gene matches: 4. This CDR3 has 15 amino acids. CDR1 and CDR2 (germline): MDHEN, SYDVKM. Here the CDR3 DNA reads TGTGCCAGCAGTCGCCCTAGCGGGAGGGCCTACGAGCAGTACTTC. Translation: CASSRPSGRAYEQYF.

The chain's CDR3 is CASSLDRVLTYEQYF. CDR3 nucleotide sequence: TGCGCCAGCAGCCTCGACCGGGTCCTAACCTACGAGCAGTACTTC. The V gene is TRBV5-1, the J gene TRBJ2-7; no clear D. The V gene's germline CDR1 is SGHRS and CDR2 YFSETQ. The CDR3 consists of 15 residues. V gave up 4 bases and J gave up 2 bases, with 16 bases separating them.

V is TRBV28 and J is TRBJ1-5; 7 nucleotides agree with TRBD1. In germline, CDR1 is MDHEN, CDR2 SYDVKM. J was trimmed by 7 bases and V by 3 bases; bases with no gene match: 9. The CDR3 is 15 amino acids. The CDR3 sequence is CASSLLTGNAQPQHF. Written as DNA, the CDR3 is TGTGCCAGCAGTTTGTTGACAGGGAATGCACAGCCCCAGCATTTT.

The J gene is TRBJ2-7, the V gene TRBV28, with TRBD1 matching over 9 bases. Germline V lookup: CDR1 MDHEN, CDR2 SYDVKM. This CDR3 has 14 residues. With 7 bases clipped from V and 6 bases from J, the junction kept 10 bases outside the gene matches. CDR3 protein: CASKAGTGLGEQYF. Written as DNA, the CDR3 is TGTGCCAGCAAGGCAGGGACAGGGTTGGGCGAGCAGTACTTC.

CDR3 bases: TGTGCCAGCAGGTCCCTAGCGGGAGGGGTCGGGGAGCTGTTTTTT. It encodes CASRSLAGGVGELFF. J is TRBJ2-2 and V is TRBV28; TRBD2 agrees at 12 bases. Trimming removed 6 bases from V and 7 bases from J; junction bases left unmatched: 6. Germline loops: CDR1 MDHEN, CDR2 SYDVKM. The CDR3 contains 15 residues.

The chain has TRBV27 and TRBJ1-2; 9 bases agree with TRBD1. The CDR3 consists of 16 residues. Per the germline V gene, CDR1 is MNHEY and CDR2 is SMNVEV (reference sequence). J gave up 3 bases and V 6 bases, and 11 bases lay outside the gene matches. CDR3 region: CASSRGTGQVDYGYTF. Written as DNA, the CDR3 is TGTGCCAGCAGCCGGGGGACAGGGCAAGTGGACTATGGCTACACCTTC.

This clone appeared once. Written as DNA, the CDR3 is TGTGCCAGTTCTGAAAAAACCTCGGATGGCTACACCTTC. Translated, it gives CASSEKTSDGYTF. The chain employs TRBV19 and TRBJ1-2; D call uncertain. Trimming took off 8 bases at V and 6 bases at J, with 16 bases between the two ends. This CDR3 spans 13 amino acids. Germline V CDR1 and CDR2: LNHDA, SQIVND (reference sequence).

The gene calls are TRBV27 and TRBJ1-4; D may be TRBD1 (5 bases). CDR1 and CDR2 from the germline V gene are MNHEY and SMNVEV (reference sequence). The V and J ends lost 6 bases and 3 bases respectively, with 8 bases between them. The CDR3 length is 13 residues. DNA for the CDR3: TGTGCCAGCAGGGGGCTGGCTAATGAAAAACTGTTTTTT. Amino acids: CASRGLANEKLFF. Using reference TRBV27 and TRBJ1-4 for the parts outside the CDR3, the full variable domain is EAQVTQNPRYLITVTGKKLTVTCSQNMNHEYMSWYRQDPGLGLRQIYYSMNVEVTDKGDVPEGYKVSRKEKRNFPLILESPSPNQTSLYFCASRGLANEKLFFGSGTQLSVL.

This sequence joins TRBV5-8 and TRBJ1-5, with TRBD1 as a possible D gene (6 bases). Per germline, CDR1 SGHTS and CDR2 YDEGEE. This CDR3 is built from 15 residues. Trimming cost V 2 bases and J 4 bases, with 13 bases left between them. The CDR3 nucleotides are TGTGCCAGCAGCTTCACAGGGTCAGGTAATCAGCCCCAGCATTTT. Residues: CASSFTGSGNQPQHF.

J is TRBJ1-2 and V is TRBV6-6; perhaps TRBD1 as D (6 bases). V was cut by 6 bases and J by 4 bases, with 12 bases left in between. This CDR3 spans 13 amino acids. Germline CDR1 is MNHNY and CDR2 is SVGAGI (reference sequence). CDR3 region: CASSPGQRYGYTF. The CDR3 nucleotides are TGTGCCAGCAGCCCCGGACAGCGCTATGGCTACACCTTC.

V gene TRBV6-5 combines with J gene TRBJ2-2; TRBD1 matches 8 bases. Germline V lookup: CDR1 MNHEY, CDR2 SVGAGI. CDR3 size: 14 residues. V dropped 2 bases and J dropped 4; count of bases not matched to a gene: 0. CDR3 bases: TGTGCCAGCAGTTACGGGACAGGCACCGGGGAGCTGTTTTTT. Encoded protein: CASSYGTGTGELFF.

V gene TRBV19 combines with J gene TRBJ2-6; 10 nucleotides agree with TRBD2. This CDR3 is 18 amino acids long. With V trimmed by 1 base and J by 1 base, 4 bases remained unmatched. From germline, CDR1 is LNHDA and CDR2 SQIVND (reference sequence). The DNA for the CDR3 is TGTGCCAGTAGTATAGCTAGCGGGGGTAATTCTGGGGCCAACGTCCTGACTTTC. Encoded protein: CASSIASGGNSGANVLTF.

V usage is TRBV6-1 and J usage is TRBJ2-7; D is undetermined. Germline V CDR1 and CDR2: MNHNS, SASEGT. V gave up 7 bases and J gave up 3 bases, with 13 bases separating them. There are 13 residues in the CDR3. This chain's CDR3 is CASTPDSHYEQYF. The CDR3 region has the DNA TGTGCCAGCACCCCTGATAGTCACTACGAGCAGTACTTC.

The J gene is TRBJ2-3, the V gene TRBV7-2; 7 nucleotides agree with TRBD1. V lost 4 bases, J lost 4 bases, and 5 bases stayed unmatched. Germline-derived CDR1 and CDR2 are SGHTA and FQGNSA. The CDR3 covers 14 residues. In DNA, the CDR3 is TGTGCCAGCAGCTCCGGACAGGTCTCAGATACGCAGTATTTT. Its protein is CASSSGQVSDTQYF.

This chain uses TRBV6-4 with TRBJ1-2; perhaps TRBD1 as D (6 bases). The germline V and J ends were trimmed by 4 bases and 7 bases, with 13 bases remaining between them. The germline V gene has CDR1 MRHNA and CDR2 SNTAGT. The CDR3 loop spans 13 amino acids. The CDR3 spells CASSAAGAGGYTF. CDR3 bases: TGTGCCAGCAGTGCGGCAGGGGCCGGTGGCTACACCTTC.

The rearrangement uses TRBV9 and TRBJ1-1; 8 nucleotides match TRBD1. The ends lost 4 bases at V and 11 bases at J; junction bases unmatched: 13. The germline CDR1 and CDR2 sequences are SGDLS and YYNGEE. This CDR3 contains 14 residues. This CDR3 is CASSTSDRVLQAFF. The CDR3 region has the DNA TGTGCCAGCAGCACGTCGGACAGGGTTCTTCAGGCTTTCTTT.

A single count supports this clone. This chain joins TRBV28 and TRBJ1-2, with D possibly being TRBD1 (5 bases). Trimming took off 4 bases at V and 7 bases at J, with 16 bases between the two ends. CDR3 size: 14 residues. Germline V gene data show CDR1 as MDHEN and CDR2 as SYDVKM. The CDR3 nucleotides read TGTGCCAGCAGTTCCAATACCGTCGGGGGTGGCTACACCTTC. This sequence encodes CASSSNTVGGGYTF.

CDR3: CASSLSADTQYF. CDR3 coding DNA: TGTGCCAGCAGTTTATCCGCAGATACGCAGTATTTT. This rearrangement joins TRBV28 to TRBJ2-3; D is unresolved. V was shortened by 1 base and J by 4 bases, with 3 bases between the two germline ends. This CDR3 is built from 12 residues. Looked up from germline, CDR1 is MDHEN and CDR2 is SYDVKM. Supplemented by reference TRBV28 and TRBJ2-3, the full variable domain reads DVKVTQSSRYLVKRTGEKVFLECVQDMDHENMFWYRQDPGLGLRLIYFSYDVKMKEKGDIPEGYSVSREKKERFSLILESASTNQTSMYLCASSLSADTQYFGPGTRLTVL.

The chain combines TRBV5-1 with TRBJ2-7, with a tentative D call TRBD2 (6 bases). V was clipped by 1 base and J by 4 bases, with 9 bases between them. The CDR3 covers 13 residues. Per germline, CDR1 SGHRS and CDR2 YFSETQ. CDR3 region: CASSLTGSYEQYF. CDR3 bases: TGCGCCAGCAGCTTGACCGGGAGTTACGAGCAGTACTTC. The whole variable domain, filled in from reference TRBV5-1 and TRBJ2-7, reads KAGVTQTPRYLIKTRGQQVTLSCSPISGHRSVSWYQQTPGQGLQFLFEYFSETQRNKGNFPGRFSGRQFSNSRSEMNVSTLELGDSALYLCASSLTGSYEQYFGPGTRLTVT.

This clone was recorded once. V usage is TRBV25-1 and J usage is TRBJ2-1; D is uncertain. There are 14 residues in the CDR3. V lost 1 base, J lost 7 bases, and 11 bases lay in between. Germline V gives CDR1 MGHDK, CDR2 SYGVNS. CDR3 bases: TGTGCCAGCAGTGAATTGGTCCCCCGGAATGAGCAGTTCTTC. Translating it yields CASSELVPRNEQFF. The whole variable domain, remainder taken from reference TRBV25-1 and TRBJ2-1, is EADIYQTPRYLVIGTGKKITLECSQTMGHDKMYWYQQDPGMELHLIHYSYGVNSTEKGDLSSESTVSRIRTEHFPLTLESARPSHTSQYLCASSELVPRNEQFFGPGTRLTVL.